This T cell receptor (beta chain) was found in a study of cytomegalovirus exposure and HLA in healthy donors. Study-wide points: Later work associated roughly 15,000 TCR beta sequences with HLA alleles at 0.05 false discovery rate.

This CDR3 is built from 13 residues. With 4 bases removed from V and 5 bases from J, the gap between germline ends came to 11 bases. CDR1 is MNHNS and CDR2 is SASEGT in the germline V gene. On this clone itself: The antigen is unknown.

The PCR employed 60 Vbeta primers together with 13 Jbeta primers. Here immunoSEQ multiplex PCR was the method, and the copy in TCRdb shows in-frame clones only, minus some. This sample carries some 180,000 clones, 65% to 85% of them seen once, and the ten largest clones take around 1.4%. This TCR came from a girl aged 5-17 years in good health and CMV-seropositive. Sample: PBMCs. The chain is built from TRBV6-1 and TRBJ1-2; D might be TRBD1 (6 bases). The CDR3 bases are TGTGCCAGCAGTGTACGGCAGGGGTATGGCTACACCTTC. Translation: CASSVRQGYGYTF.